These 10 T cell receptor beta chains were all obtained from the same sample, sequenced in a study of T cell repertoires in cytomegalovirus infection. TCRdb re-analysed the reads in MiXCR, keeping a single row per CDR3 protein. The data show over 300,000 distinct CDR3 sequences, with 15% to 20% seen just once and 12% held by the top ten. The sample consisted of PBMCs. These receptors came from a human donor in good health (CMV status not recorded). Some clones in this sample may be carry-over from other donors' samples.

This clonotype was detected many times. The V call is TRBV19, the J call TRBJ1-1; D unclear. CDR3 size: 13 residues. V shed 6 bases and J shed 4 bases, with 12 bases lying between them. The germline V gene encodes CDR1 LNHDA and CDR2 SQIVND (reference sequence). CDR3 in amino acids: CASRVGEGTEAFF. The CDR3 nucleotides are TGTGCCAGTAGGGTCGGGGAGGGCACTGAAGCTTTCTTT.

This clonotype appeared many times. This chain connects TRBV6-2 or TRBV6-3 to TRBJ2-1, with a possible D match to TRBD1 (6 bases). V shed 5 bases and J shed 2 bases, with 13 bases lying between them. Germline CDR1 is MNHEY and CDR2 is SVGEGT. The CDR3 has 15 amino acids. The CDR3 is CASSARGRAYNEQFF. The CDR3 nucleotides are TGTGCCAGCAGTGCAAGGGGGAGAGCCTACAATGAGCAGTTCTTC.

V and J are TRBV20-1 and TRBJ1-2; the D gene is possibly TRBD1 (5 bases). This CDR3 is 13 amino acids long. In germline, CDR1 is DFQATT, CDR2 SNEGSKA (reference sequence). V dropped 2 bases and J dropped 4 bases, with 11 bases sitting between them. The CDR3 loop reads CSARLDITYGYTF. The CDR3 bases are TGCAGTGCTAGACTGGACATTACCTATGGCTACACCTTC.

This clonotype was picked up many times. The V call is TRBV12-3 or TRBV12-4, the J call TRBJ2-3, with no clear D. The CDR3 loop spans 13 amino acids. Trimming removed 4 bases at V and 3 bases at J, with 8 bases between. CDR3 DNA sequence: TGTGCCAGCAGTTATTGGGGTACAGATACGCAGTATTTT. This translates into CASSYWGTDTQYF.

At least ten counts were recorded for this clonotype. The chain joins TRBV4-2 to TRBJ2-1; 7 positions match TRBD2. Germline V lookup: CDR1 LGHNA, CDR2 YNFKEQ. This CDR3 region has 16 residues. J gave up 4 bases and V 0 bases, and 6 bases lay outside the gene matches. This CDR3 is CASSQDLSGGYNEQFF. The CDR3, as DNA: TGTGCCAGCAGCCAAGATCTGTCGGGGGGATACAATGAGCAGTTCTTC.

This clonotype was seen ten or more times. V gene TRBV7-2 combines with J gene TRBJ1-1; D uncertain. The CDR3 consists of 16 residues. V was pared by 1 base and J by 6 bases, with 18 bases between. From germline, CDR1 is SGHTA and CDR2 FQGNSA. The CDR3 sequence: CASSLGQASQSPEAFF. The CDR3 DNA follows: TGTGCCAGCAGCTTAGGTCAGGCCAGTCAGTCCCCTGAAGCTTTCTTT.

This clonotype was recorded many times. The chain links TRBV28 to TRBJ1-2; TRBD1 matches 11 bases. The CDR3 extends over 16 amino acids. The ends lost 4 bases at V and 2 bases at J; junction bases unmatched: 6. Germline lookup yields CDR1 MDHEN and CDR2 SYDVKM. The CDR3 coding sequence is TGTGCCAGCAGTTCCGGACAGGGGGCGGACAACTATGGCTACACCTTC. Protein product: CASSSGQGADNYGYTF.

The chain combines TRBV6-5 with TRBJ1-2, with a tentative D call TRBD1 (5 bases). Germline-derived CDR1 and CDR2 are MNHEY and SVGAGI. This CDR3 is 16 amino acids long. Trimming left V 6 bases short and J 4 bases short, with 21 bases between. DNA for the CDR3: TGTGCCAGCAGCACCCTAGGGCGGGGGGTCGCCTATGGCTACACCTTC. Translating gives CASSTLGRGVAYGYTF.

This clonotype was seen at least ten times. The CDR3 DNA is TGTGCCAGCAGCTCCCGACAGGGGGTGAACAATGAGCAGTTCTTC. Encoded protein: CASSSRQGVNNEQFF. The chain links TRBV12-3 or TRBV12-4 to TRBJ2-1; 9 bases are a match to TRBD1. Trimming took 6 bases from V and 5 from J; bases not matched to a gene: 8. The CDR3 runs 15 residues.

This clonotype was seen repeatedly, ten times or more. V and J are TRBV7-2 and TRBJ1-4, with 8 bases aligning to TRBD1. V lost 5 bases, J lost 2 bases, and 7 bases stayed unmatched. CDR1 is SGHTA and CDR2 is FQGNSA in the germline V gene. The CDR3 covers 16 residues. Written as DNA, the CDR3 is TGTGCCAGCAGCGTTATGACAGGGGTTACTAATGAAAAACTGTTTTTT. The encoded protein is CASSVMTGVTNEKLFF.